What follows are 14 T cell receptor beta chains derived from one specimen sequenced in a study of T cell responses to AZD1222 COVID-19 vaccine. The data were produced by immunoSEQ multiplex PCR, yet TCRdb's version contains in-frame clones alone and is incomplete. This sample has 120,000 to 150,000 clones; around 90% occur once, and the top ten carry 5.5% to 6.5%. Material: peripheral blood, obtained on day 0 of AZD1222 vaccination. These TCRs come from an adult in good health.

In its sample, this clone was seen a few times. In nucleotides, the CDR3 is TGTGCCAGCAGCTTACAGGACGTCAGTGAGCAGTTCTTC. Its translation is CASSLQDVSEQFF. The chain links TRBV11-3 to TRBJ2-1; D unclear. Germline CDR1 SGHNT, CDR2 YENEEA. V gave up 2 bases and J gave up 9 bases, with 11 bases separating them. This CDR3 has 13 residues.

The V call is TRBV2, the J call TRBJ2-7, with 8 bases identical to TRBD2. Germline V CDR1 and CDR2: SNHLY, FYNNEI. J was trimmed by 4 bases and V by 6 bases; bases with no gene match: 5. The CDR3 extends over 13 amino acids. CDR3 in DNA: TGTGCCAGCAGCTCGGGACTAGGTTACGAGCAGTACTTC. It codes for CASSSGLGYEQYF.

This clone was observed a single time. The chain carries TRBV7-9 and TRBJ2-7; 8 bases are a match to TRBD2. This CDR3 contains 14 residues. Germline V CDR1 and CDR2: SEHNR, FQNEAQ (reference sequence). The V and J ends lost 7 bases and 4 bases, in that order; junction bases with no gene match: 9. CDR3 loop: CASTSPGGSYEQYF. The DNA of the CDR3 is TGTGCCAGCACCTCACCGGGGGGGTCTTACGAGCAGTACTTC.

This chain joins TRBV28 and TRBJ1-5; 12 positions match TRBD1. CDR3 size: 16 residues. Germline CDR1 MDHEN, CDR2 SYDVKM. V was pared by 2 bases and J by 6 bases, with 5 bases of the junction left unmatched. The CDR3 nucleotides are TGTGCCAGCAGTTTAGGGGACAGGGGGCGAGGTCAGCCCCAGCATTTT. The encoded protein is CASSLGDRGRGQPQHF.

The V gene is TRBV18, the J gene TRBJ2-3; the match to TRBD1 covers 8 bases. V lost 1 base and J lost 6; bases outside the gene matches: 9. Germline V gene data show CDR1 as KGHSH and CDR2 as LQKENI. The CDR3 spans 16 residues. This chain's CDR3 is CASSPRTGSLLDTQYF. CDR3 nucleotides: TGTGCCAGCTCACCACGGACAGGGAGTCTGTTGGATACGCAGTATTTT.

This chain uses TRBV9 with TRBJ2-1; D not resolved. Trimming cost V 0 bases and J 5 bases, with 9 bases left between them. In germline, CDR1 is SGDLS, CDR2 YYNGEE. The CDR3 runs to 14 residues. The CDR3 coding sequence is TGTGCCAGCAGCGTAGGCCAGGTTAACAATGAGCAGTTCTTC. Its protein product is CASSVGQVNNEQFF.

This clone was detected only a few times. CDR3 sequence (DNA): TGTGCCAGCAGCTTGGGGCGGGTCGCTTTCTTT. It codes for CASSLGRVAFF. The chain combines TRBV5-6 with TRBJ1-1, with D unclear. The CDR3 contains 11 residues. Trimming pared 0 bases from V and 11 bases from J, leaving 8 bases between. Germline CDR1 is SGHDT and CDR2 is YYEEEE.

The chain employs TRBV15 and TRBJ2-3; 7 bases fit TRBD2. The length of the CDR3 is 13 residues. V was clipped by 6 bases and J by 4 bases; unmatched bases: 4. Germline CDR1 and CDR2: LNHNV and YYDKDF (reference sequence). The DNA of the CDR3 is TGTGCCACCAGTAGTCGGGAGGCAGATACGCAGTATTTT. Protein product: CATSSREADTQYF.

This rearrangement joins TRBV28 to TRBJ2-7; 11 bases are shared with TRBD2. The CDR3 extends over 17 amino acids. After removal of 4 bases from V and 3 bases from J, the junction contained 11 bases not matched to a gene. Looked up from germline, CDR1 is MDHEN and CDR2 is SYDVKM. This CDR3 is CASSSIAGGPPLYEQYF. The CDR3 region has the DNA TGTGCCAGCAGTTCCATAGCGGGAGGGCCCCCTCTCTACGAGCAGTACTTC.

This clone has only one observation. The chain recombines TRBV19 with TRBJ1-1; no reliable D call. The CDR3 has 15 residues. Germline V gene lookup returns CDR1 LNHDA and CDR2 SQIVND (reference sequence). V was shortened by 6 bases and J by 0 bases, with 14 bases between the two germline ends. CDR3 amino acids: CASRDKDRVNTEAFF. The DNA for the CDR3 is TGTGCCAGTAGGGATAAGGACCGAGTGAACACTGAAGCTTTCTTT.

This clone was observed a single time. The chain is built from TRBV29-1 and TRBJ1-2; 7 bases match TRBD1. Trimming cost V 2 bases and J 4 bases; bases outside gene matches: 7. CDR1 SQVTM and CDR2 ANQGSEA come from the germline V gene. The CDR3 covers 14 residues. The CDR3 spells CSVESTGMGYGYTF. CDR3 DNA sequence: TGCAGCGTTGAATCGACAGGGATGGGCTATGGCTACACCTTC.

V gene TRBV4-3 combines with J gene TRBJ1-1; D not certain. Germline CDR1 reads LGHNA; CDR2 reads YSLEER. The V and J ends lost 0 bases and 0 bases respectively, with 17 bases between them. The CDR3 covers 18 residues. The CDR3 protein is CASSQDRVGNRMNTEAFF. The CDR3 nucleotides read TGCGCCAGCAGCCAAGATCGAGTTGGGAACAGAATGAACACTGAAGCTTTCTTT.

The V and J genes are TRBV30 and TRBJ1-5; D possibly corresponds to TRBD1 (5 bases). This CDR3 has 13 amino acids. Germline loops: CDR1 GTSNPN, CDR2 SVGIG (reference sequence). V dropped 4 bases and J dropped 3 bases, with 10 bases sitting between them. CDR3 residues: CAWNGGDNQPQHF. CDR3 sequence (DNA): TGTGCCTGGAACGGGGGTGACAATCAGCCCCAGCATTTT. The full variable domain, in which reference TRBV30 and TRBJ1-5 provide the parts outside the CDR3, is SQTIHQWPATLVQPVGSPLSLECTVEGTSNPNLYWYRQAAGRGLQLLFYSVGIGQISSEVPQNLSASRPQDRQFILSSKKLLLSDSGFYLCAWNGGDNQPQHFGDGTRLSIL.

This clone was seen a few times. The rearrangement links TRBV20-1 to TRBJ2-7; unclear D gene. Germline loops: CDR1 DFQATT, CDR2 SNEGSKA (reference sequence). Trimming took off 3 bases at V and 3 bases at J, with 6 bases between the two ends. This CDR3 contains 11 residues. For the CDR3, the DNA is TGCAGTGCTAGTGACATCTACGAGCAGTACTTC. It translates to CSASDIYEQYF.